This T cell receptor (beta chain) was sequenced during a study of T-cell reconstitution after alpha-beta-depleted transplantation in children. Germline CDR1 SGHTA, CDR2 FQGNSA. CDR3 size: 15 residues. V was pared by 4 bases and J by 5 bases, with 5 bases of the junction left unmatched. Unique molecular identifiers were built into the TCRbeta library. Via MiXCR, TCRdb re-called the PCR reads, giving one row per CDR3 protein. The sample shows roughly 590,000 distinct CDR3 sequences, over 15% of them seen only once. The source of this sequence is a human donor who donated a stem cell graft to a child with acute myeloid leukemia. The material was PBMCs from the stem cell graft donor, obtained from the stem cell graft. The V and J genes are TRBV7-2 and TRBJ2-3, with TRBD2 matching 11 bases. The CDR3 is CASSSVAGGIDTQYF. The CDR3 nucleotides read TGTGCCAGCAGCTCCGTAGCGGGGGGGATAGATACGCAGTATTTT.